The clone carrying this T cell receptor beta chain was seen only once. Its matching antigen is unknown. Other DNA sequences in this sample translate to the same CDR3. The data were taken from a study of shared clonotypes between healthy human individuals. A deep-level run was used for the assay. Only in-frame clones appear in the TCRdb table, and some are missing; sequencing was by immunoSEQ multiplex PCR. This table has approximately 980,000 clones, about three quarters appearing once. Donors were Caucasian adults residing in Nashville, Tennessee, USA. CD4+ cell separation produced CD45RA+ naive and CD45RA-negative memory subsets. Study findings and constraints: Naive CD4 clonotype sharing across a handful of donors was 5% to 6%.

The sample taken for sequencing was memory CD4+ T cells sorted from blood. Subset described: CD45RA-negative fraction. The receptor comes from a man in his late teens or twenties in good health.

The CDR3 DNA reads as TGTGCCAGCTCACCTCCGGGGCGCGTTTCACCCCTCCACTTT. Amino acids: CASSPPGRVSPLHF. V is TRBV18 and J is TRBJ1-6, with D possibly being TRBD1 (5 bases). Per the germline V gene, CDR1 is KGHSH and CDR2 is LQKENI. CDR3 length: 14 residues. V lost 3 bases, J lost 9 bases, and 12 bases lay in between.